This T cell receptor (beta chain) was recorded in a study of identical twins. Points from the study as a whole: Twins showed weaker excess sharing in their beta out-of-frame sequences. With monozygotic twins, out-of-frame TCR alpha sharing exceeded what models estimated. Out-of-frame alpha sequences common to twins exhibited an excess of low generation probability.

Germline V gene lookup returns CDR1 SGHNT and CDR2 YYREEE (reference sequence). The CDR3 has 16 residues. Trimming removed 2 bases from V and 12 bases from J, with 24 bases in between. This clonotype was seen a few times. Its matching antigen is unknown. MiXCR, run by TCRdb on the 5' RACE reads, gives a single entry per CDR3 protein. Of hundreds of thousands of distinct CDR3 sequences in the sample, around 20% are singletons; the top ten hold 0.45% to 0.5%. These data were likewise used in another study, on yellow fever vaccine responses in identical twins.

The chain is built from TRBV5-4 and TRBJ2-1; D possibly matches TRBD1 or TRBD2 (5 bases each). The source is a woman aged 18 to 35 in good health. Material: CD4+ T cells sorted from blood. The CDR3 loop is CASSLDSGTGGRGQFF. CDR3 coding DNA: TGTGCCAGCAGCTTAGACTCCGGGACCGGAGGTCGTGGGCAGTTCTTC.